The T cell receptor (beta chain) under discussion was sequenced for a study of T-cell reconstitution after alpha-beta-depleted transplantation in children. This clonotype has a handful of counts. Its antigen is unknown. Unique molecular identifiers were used to barcode this TCRbeta library. One entry per CDR3 protein results from TCRdb running MiXCR on the PCR reads. The sample contains 450,000 to 600,000 distinct CDR3 sequences, 10% to 15% of which appear only once. Study results and limitations: Surviving recipient cells, namely T cells and thymic progenitors, were the source of high day-60 TCRbeta diversity in some patients. Hyperexpanded clones declined; after one year, newly produced T cells mostly supplied diversity. Where alpha-beta T cells came from about two months after transplant was reportedly several hundred expanded graft clones.

The material was PBMCs, mostly from graft donor cells, obtained 360 days after TCRalphabeta/CD19-depleted stem cell transplant. The sequence was obtained from a male patient younger than 18 who had a stem cell transplant for acute myeloid leukemia, so the T cells may come from the graft donor.

In DNA, the CDR3 is TGTGCCAGCAGTCCCTGGGACAGGATTAACAATGAGCAGTTCTTC. Residues: CASSPWDRINNEQFF. J is TRBJ2-1 and V is TRBV28; 8 bases line up with TRBD1. The CDR3 is made up of 15 amino acids. In germline, CDR1 is MDHEN, CDR2 SYDVKM. Losses at the gene ends were 5 bases for V and 5 bases for J; bases not matched to a gene: 8.